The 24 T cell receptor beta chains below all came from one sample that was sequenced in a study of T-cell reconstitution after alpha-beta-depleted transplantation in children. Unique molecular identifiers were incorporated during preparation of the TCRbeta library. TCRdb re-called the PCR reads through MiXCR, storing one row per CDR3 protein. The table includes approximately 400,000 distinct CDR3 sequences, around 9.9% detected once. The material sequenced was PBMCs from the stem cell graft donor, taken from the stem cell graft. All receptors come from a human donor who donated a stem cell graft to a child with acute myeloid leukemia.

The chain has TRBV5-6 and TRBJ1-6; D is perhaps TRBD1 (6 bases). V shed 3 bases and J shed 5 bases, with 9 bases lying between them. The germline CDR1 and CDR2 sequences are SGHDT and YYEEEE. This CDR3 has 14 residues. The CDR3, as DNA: TGTGCCAGCAGCTGGACAGTCGATAATTCACCCCTCCACTTT. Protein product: CASSWTVDNSPLHF.

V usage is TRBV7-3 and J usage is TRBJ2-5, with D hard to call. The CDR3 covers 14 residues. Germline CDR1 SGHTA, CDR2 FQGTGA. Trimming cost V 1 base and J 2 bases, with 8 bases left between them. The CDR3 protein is CASSLNAGQETQYF. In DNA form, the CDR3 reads TGTGCCAGCAGCTTAAACGCAGGTCAAGAGACCCAGTACTTC.

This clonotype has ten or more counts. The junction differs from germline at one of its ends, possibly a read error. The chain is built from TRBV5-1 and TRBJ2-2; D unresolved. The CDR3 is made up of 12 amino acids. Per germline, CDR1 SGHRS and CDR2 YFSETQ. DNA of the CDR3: TGTGCCAGCAGCTTAGTTGCCGGGGAGCTGTTTTTT. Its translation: CASSLVAGELFF.

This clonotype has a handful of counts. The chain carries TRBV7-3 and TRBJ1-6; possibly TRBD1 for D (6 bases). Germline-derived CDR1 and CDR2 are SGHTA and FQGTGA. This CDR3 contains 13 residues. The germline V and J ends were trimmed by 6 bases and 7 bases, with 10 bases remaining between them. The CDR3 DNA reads TGTGCCAGCAGTCGGGACACCAATTCACCCCTCCACTTT. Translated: CASSRDTNSPLHF.

Here the CDR3 DNA reads TGCGCCAGCAGCCAGAGGGCCAGCGTGGGAGAGACCCAGTACTTC. It is translated as CASSQRASVGETQYF. J is TRBJ2-5 and V is TRBV4-3, with D possibly being TRBD2 (5 bases). The CDR3 contains 15 residues. Germline lookup yields CDR1 LGHNA and CDR2 YSLEER. Trimming removed 3 bases at V and 4 bases at J, with 15 bases between.

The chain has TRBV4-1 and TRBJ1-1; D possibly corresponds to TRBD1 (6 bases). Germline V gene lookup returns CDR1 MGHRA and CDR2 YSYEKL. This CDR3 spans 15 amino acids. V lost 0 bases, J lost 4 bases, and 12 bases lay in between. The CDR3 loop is CASSQETGSGTEAFF. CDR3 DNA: TGCGCCAGCAGCCAAGAAACAGGGAGTGGCACTGAAGCTTTCTTT.

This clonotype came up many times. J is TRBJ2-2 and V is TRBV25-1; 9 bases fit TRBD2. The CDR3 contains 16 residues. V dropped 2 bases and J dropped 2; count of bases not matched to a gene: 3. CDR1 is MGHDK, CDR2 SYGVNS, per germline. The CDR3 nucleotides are TGTGCCAGCAGTGAACCGGGGACTAGCAACACCGGGGAGCTGTTTTTT. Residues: CASSEPGTSNTGELFF.

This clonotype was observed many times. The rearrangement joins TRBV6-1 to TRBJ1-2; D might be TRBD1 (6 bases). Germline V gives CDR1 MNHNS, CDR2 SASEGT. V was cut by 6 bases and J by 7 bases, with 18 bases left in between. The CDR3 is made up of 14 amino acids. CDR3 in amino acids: CASRFNREGFGYTF. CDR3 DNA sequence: TGTGCCAGCAGATTTAACAGGGAAGGATTTGGCTACACCTTC.

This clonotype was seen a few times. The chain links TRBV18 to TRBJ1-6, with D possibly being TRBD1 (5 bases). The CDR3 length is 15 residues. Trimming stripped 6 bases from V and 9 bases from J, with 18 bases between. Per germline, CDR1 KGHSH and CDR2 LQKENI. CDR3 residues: CASSQAGTGGSPLHF. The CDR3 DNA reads TGTGCCAGCTCCCAGGCCGGGACTGGGGGTTCACCCCTCCACTTT.

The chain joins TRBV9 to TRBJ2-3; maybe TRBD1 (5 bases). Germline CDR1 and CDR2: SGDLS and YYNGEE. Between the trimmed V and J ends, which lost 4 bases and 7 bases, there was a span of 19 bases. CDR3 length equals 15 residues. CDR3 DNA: TGTGCCAGCAGCCCAGCCTTTGGGGCCGGTTATACGCAGTATTTT. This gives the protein CASSPAFGAGYTQYF.

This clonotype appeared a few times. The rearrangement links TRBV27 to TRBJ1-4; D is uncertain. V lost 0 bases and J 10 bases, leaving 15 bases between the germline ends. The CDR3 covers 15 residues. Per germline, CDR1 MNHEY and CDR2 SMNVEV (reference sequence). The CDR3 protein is CASSLSNSLLGKLFF. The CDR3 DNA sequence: TGTGCCAGCAGTTTATCTAACAGCCTTTTGGGAAAACTGTTTTTT.

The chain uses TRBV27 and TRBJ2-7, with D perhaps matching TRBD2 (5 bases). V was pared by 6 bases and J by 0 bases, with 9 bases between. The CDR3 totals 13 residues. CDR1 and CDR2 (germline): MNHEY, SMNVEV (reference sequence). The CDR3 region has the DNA TGTGCCAGCAGGCCCGGGAACTCCTACGAGCAGTACTTC. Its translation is CASRPGNSYEQYF.

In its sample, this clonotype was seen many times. CDR3 residues: CASKALDLSAEQFF. The CDR3 DNA sequence: TGTGCCAGTAAGGCCCTGGACTTATCTGCGGAGCAGTTCTTC. The chain employs TRBV19 and TRBJ2-1; tentatively, D is TRBD2 (5 bases). The CDR3 is 14 residues long. Germline V gives CDR1 LNHDA, CDR2 SQIVND (reference sequence). Trimming took 7 bases from V and 10 from J, leaving 20 bases between them.

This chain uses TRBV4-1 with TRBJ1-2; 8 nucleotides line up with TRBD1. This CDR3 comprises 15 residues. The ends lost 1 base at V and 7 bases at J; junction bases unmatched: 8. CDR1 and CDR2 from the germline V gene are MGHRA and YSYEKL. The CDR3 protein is CASSQGVGTGSGYTF. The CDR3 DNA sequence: TGCGCCAGCAGCCAAGGAGTGGGGACAGGCAGTGGCTACACCTTC.

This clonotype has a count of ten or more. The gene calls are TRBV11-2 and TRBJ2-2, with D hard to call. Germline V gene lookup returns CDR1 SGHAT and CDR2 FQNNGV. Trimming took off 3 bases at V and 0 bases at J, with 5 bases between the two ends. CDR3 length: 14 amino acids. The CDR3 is CASSFRTNTGELFF. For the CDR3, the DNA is TGTGCCAGCAGCTTCAGGACGAACACCGGGGAGCTGTTTTTT.

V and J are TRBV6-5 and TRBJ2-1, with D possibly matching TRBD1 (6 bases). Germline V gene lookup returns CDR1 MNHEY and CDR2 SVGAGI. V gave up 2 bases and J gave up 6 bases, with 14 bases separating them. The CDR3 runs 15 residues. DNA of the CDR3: TGTGCCAGCAGTTACACCCCGGTGGGGGCCAATGAGCAGTTCTTC. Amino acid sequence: CASSYTPVGANEQFF.

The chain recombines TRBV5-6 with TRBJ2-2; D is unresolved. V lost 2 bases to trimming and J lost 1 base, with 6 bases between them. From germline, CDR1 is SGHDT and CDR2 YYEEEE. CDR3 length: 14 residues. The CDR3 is CASSFTENTGELFF. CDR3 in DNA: TGTGCCAGCAGCTTCACGGAGAACACCGGGGAGCTGTTTTTT.

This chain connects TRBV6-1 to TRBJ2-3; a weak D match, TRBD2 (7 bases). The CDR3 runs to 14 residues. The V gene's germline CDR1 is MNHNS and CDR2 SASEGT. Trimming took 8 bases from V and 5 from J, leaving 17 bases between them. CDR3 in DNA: TGTGCCAGCCGAGGGGGGGGAAGTGGAGATACGCAGTATTTT. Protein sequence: CASRGGGSGDTQYF.

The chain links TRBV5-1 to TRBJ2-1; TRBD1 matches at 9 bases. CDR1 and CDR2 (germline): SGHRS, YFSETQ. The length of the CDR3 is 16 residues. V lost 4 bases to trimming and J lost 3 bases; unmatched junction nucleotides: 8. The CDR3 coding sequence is TGCGCCAGCAGCCAGTCCGGGACAGGGTACTACAATGAGCAGTTCTTC. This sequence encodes CASSQSGTGYYNEQFF.

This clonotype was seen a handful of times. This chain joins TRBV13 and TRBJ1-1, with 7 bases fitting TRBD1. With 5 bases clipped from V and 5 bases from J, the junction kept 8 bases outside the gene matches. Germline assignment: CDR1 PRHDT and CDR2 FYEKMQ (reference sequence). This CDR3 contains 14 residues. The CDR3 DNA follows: TGTGCCAGCAGCCGCCCGACAGGGTCGACTGAAGCTTTCTTT. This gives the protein CASSRPTGSTEAFF.

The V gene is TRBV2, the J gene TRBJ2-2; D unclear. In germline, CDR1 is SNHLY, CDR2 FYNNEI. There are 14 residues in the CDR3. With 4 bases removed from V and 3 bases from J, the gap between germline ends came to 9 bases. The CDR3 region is CASSVNGYTGELFF. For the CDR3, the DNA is TGTGCCAGCAGTGTAAATGGTTACACCGGGGAGCTGTTTTTT.

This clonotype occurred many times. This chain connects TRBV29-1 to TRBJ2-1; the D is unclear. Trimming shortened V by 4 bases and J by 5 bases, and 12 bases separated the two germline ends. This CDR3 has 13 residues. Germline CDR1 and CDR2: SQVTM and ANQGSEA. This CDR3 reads CSVGAKPDNEQFF. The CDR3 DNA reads TGCAGCGTTGGGGCTAAACCCGACAATGAGCAGTTCTTC.

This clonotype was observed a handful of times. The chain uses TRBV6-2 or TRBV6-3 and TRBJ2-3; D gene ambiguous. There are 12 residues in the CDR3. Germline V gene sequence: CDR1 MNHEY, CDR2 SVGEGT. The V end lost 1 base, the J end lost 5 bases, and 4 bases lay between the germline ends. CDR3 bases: TGTGCCAGCAGTTACTTTTTAGATACGCAGTATTTT. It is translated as CASSYFLDTQYF.

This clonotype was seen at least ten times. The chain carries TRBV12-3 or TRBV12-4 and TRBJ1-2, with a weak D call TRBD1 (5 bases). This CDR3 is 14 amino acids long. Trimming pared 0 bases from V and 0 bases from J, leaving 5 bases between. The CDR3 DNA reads TGTGCCAGCAGTTTAGCAGGGGCTAACTATGGCTACACCTTC. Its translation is CASSLAGANYGYTF.